The 9 T cell receptor beta chains presented below share a single source sample, sequenced in a study of T-cell memory formation after mild COVID-19. TCRdb re-called the 5' RACE reads through MiXCR, storing one row per CDR3 protein. The sample lists about 430,000 distinct CDR3 sequences, roughly 17% occurring once. Sequencing was performed on PBMCs or a T cell subset sorted from them (not recorded which). These receptors originate from a man in his late teens or twenties who had mild COVID-19 (a few samples of this study predate the infection). Cell type and time point are not known.

This clonotype turned up a few times. The chain couples TRBV7-2 to TRBJ1-3; tentatively, D is TRBD1 (5 bases). Trimming took off 3 bases at V and 3 bases at J, with 9 bases between the two ends. Looked up from germline, CDR1 is SGHTA and CDR2 is FQGNSA. This CDR3 region has 14 residues. The DNA for the CDR3 is TGTGCCAGCAGCTTTAGGGGTTATGGAAACACCATATATTTT. Translation gives CASSFRGYGNTIYF.

The chain has TRBV9 and TRBJ2-7; D unresolved. V lost 0 bases, J lost 3 bases, and 10 bases lay in between. This CDR3 contains 14 residues. Germline CDR1 and CDR2: SGDLS and YYNGEE. This CDR3 reads CASSVGPPSYEQYF. The CDR3 region has the DNA TGTGCCAGCAGCGTAGGCCCACCGAGCTACGAGCAGTACTTC. The full variable domain, in which reference TRBV9 and TRBJ2-7 provide the parts outside the CDR3, is DSGVTQTPKHLITATGQRVTLRCSPRSGDLSVYWYQQSLDQGLQFLIQYYNGEERAKGNILERFSAQQFPDLHSELNLSSLELGDSALYFCASSVGPPSYEQYFGPGTRLTVT.

V gene TRBV5-1 combines with J gene TRBJ2-3; weak D call: TRBD2 (5 bases). The V end lost 0 bases, the J end lost 4 bases, and 12 bases lay between the germline ends. This CDR3 has 15 amino acids. Germline CDR1 and CDR2: SGHRS and YFSETQ. This CDR3 reads CASSLGGLGPDTQYF. The CDR3 coding sequence is TGCGCCAGCAGCTTGGGAGGACTGGGCCCAGATACGCAGTATTTT.

The chain carries TRBV6-5 and TRBJ1-3; D gene ambiguous. V was trimmed by 6 bases and J by 0 bases, leaving 9 bases between them. Germline loops: CDR1 MNHEY, CDR2 SVGAGI. CDR3 size: 14 residues. The CDR3 region has the DNA TGTGCCAGCAGCTCCGGAGTCTCTGGAAACACCATATATTTT. Translated, it gives CASSSGVSGNTIYF.

J is TRBJ2-2 and V is TRBV20-1; TRBD2 might be the D (6 bases). CDR1 and CDR2 (germline): DFQATT, SNEGSKA (reference sequence). The CDR3 extends over 13 amino acids. This CDR3 reads CASSVPNTGELFF. CDR3 sequence (DNA): TGCGCTTCTAGCGTGCCGAACACCGGGGAGCTGTTTTTT.

V is TRBV6-2 or TRBV6-3 and J is TRBJ2-3; D is perhaps TRBD1 or TRBD2 (5 bases each). CDR1 and CDR2 (germline): MNHEY, SVGEGT. This CDR3 is built from 16 residues. V dropped 6 bases and J dropped 1 base, with 17 bases sitting between them. CDR3 sequence reads: CASRRLGTVGTDTQYF. The CDR3 DNA reads as TGTGCCAGCAGACGACTCGGGACGGTGGGCACAGATACGCAGTATTTT.

In this sample, this clonotype turned up a few times. The rearrangement joins TRBV7-2 to TRBJ2-3; TRBD2 aligns across 9 bases. There are 18 residues in the CDR3. CDR1 and CDR2 (germline): SGHTA, FQGNSA. V lost 4 bases to trimming and J lost 0 bases; unmatched junction nucleotides: 11. This CDR3 reads CASSSPRSGGLSTDTQYF. The CDR3 coding sequence is TGTGCCAGCAGCTCTCCGCGGAGCGGGGGGTTAAGCACAGATACGCAGTATTTT.

V usage is TRBV7-9 and J usage is TRBJ2-7; D gene unclear. Germline CDR1 SEHNR, CDR2 FQNEAQ (reference sequence). Trimming cost V 0 bases and J 6 bases, with 6 bases left between them. The CDR3 totals 12 residues. The CDR3 region is CASSLAGSEQYV. The CDR3 nucleotides read TGTGCCAGCAGCTTAGCCGGCAGCGAGCAGTACGTC.

The gene calls are TRBV29-1 and TRBJ2-1, with D possibly being TRBD2 (5 bases). This CDR3 spans 14 amino acids. V lost 1 base and J 1 base, leaving 8 bases between the germline ends. CDR1 and CDR2 from the germline V gene are SQVTM and ANQGSEA. Here the CDR3 reads CSVEGPGSYNEQFF. Here the CDR3 DNA reads TGCAGCGTTGAAGGCCCGGGGTCCTACAATGAGCAGTTCTTC.